These T cell receptor beta chains were read from a single sample in a study of OX40 agonist ivuxolimab in advanced cancers. Assay: immunoSEQ multiplex PCR; the TCRdb copy retains only in-frame clones and omits some. The sample lists approximately 76,000 clones, 80% to 90% occurring once. This material consisted of CD4+ or CD8+ T cells sorted from blood, taken in a trial of the OX40 agonist ivuxolimab. The receptors here all came from an adult with an advanced solid tumor such as melanoma, head and neck, liver or kidney cancer. The CDR3 runs from the conserved cysteine through the conserved F or W. A D gene is named only where the DNA matches it firmly. The listing skips clone size in some rows; elsewhere it reads once, few, many or a size class.

CDR3 DNA,CDR3 protein,D gene,clone size,V gene,J gene
TGTGCCAGCAGTTATACGGGGGGGCGTGCAGATACGCAGTATTTT,CASSYTGGRADTQYF,TRBD2,.,TRBV6-5,TRBJ2-3
TGTGCCAGCAGTACAGTCGGGTCCTACGAGCAGTACTTC,CASSTVGSYEQYF,.,.,TRBV25-1,TRBJ2-7
TGTGCCACCAGCAGAGATCGGGGGAAGCTGGCAGATACGCAGTATTTT,CATSRDRGKLADTQYF,.,.,TRBV15,TRBJ2-3
TGCGCCAGCAGCTTGACCACAGGGGGGGCCTACGAGCAGTACTTC,CASSLTTGGAYEQYF,.,once,TRBV5-1,TRBJ2-7
TGTGCCAGCAGCGCTTTACATTGGAAGTTCTTC,CASSALHWKFF,.,few,TRBV9,TRBJ2-1
TGCGCCAGCAGCCAAGATAGGGGCAGTTACGAGCAGTACTTC,CASSQDRGSYEQYF,.,.,TRBV4-3,TRBJ2-7
TGTGCCAGCGCGATGGAAACAGGGGGAGGGTATGGCTACACCTTC,CASAMETGGGYGYTF,TRBD1,.,TRBV9,TRBJ1-2
TGCGCCAGCAGCGGGGGACTAGTGAATGAGCAGTTCTTC,CASSGGLVNEQFF,TRBD2,.,TRBV5-1,TRBJ2-1
TGCGCCAGCAGCTTGGGGGGCGGGGGGGCCTACAATGAGCAGTTCTTC,CASSLGGGGAYNEQFF,TRBD2,.,TRBV5-1,TRBJ2-1
TGTGCCAGCAGTGGGCAGGGATTCTCCTACGAGCAGTACTTC,CASSGQGFSYEQYF,.,.,TRBV6-1,TRBJ2-7
TGTGCCAGCAGCTTAGGAAAGAGCTCCTATAATTCACCCCTCCACTTT,CASSLGKSSYNSPLHF,.,.,TRBV7-2,TRBJ1-6
TGTGCCAGCAGCCCCAGGGTACAGGGGAGTGGGGAAGCTTTCTTT,CASSPRVQGSGEAFF,TRBD1,.,TRBV7-9,TRBJ1-1
TGTGCTAGTGTAGGCCCAGGGCTTCTGGGTGGGGAGACCCAGTACTTC,CASVGPGLLGGETQYF,.,.,TRBV12-5,TRBJ2-5
TGTGCCAGCAGCTTAGGGGACATTGAAGCTTTCTTT,CASSLGDIEAFF,.,.,TRBV7-8,TRBJ1-1
TGCAGCGTTGATTCGGGGCTCTCTAGCGGGGGGTACAATGAGCAGTTCTTC,CSVDSGLSSGGYNEQFF,TRBD2,.,TRBV29-1,TRBJ2-1
TGCGCCAGCAGCTTGGTCGGCGGGGGGAATTACGAGCAGTACTTC,CASSLVGGGNYEQYF,TRBD2,.,TRBV5-1,TRBJ2-7
TGTGCCAGCAGGGCCCTCTTAGGCGGGGTAGACACCGGGGAGCTGTTTTTT,CASRALLGGVDTGELFF,.,.,TRBV7-8,TRBJ2-2
TGTGCCAGCAGCCCAAAACCGGGACTAGCGGGAGGTGGCCAAGAGACCCAGTACTTC,CASSPKPGLAGGGQETQYF,TRBD2,.,TRBV7-9,TRBJ2-5
TGCACCAGCAGCCAGGGGGGAAACACTGAAGCTTTCTTT,CTSSQGGNTEAFF,.,.,TRBV1,TRBJ1-1
TGTGCCAGCAGTTCCAGCGGGACCCTCGGGGACGAGCAGTACTTC,CASSSSGTLGDEQYF,TRBD2,.,TRBV6-1,TRBJ2-7
TGTGCCAGTAGTATAGATCCCAGGGATCGGGAGACCCAGTACTTC,CASSIDPRDRETQYF,.,.,TRBV19,TRBJ2-5
TGCGCCAGCAGCCAAGGGTCCCTGGGGGCGGGAGATACGCAGTATTTT,CASSQGSLGAGDTQYF,.,.,TRBV4-1,TRBJ2-3
TGTGCCAGCACCCGAAAGGTGGGACAGGGAGGTGGCGAGCAGTACTTC,CASTRKVGQGGGEQYF,TRBD1,.,TRBV7-2,TRBJ2-7
TGCGCCAGCAGCCAAGCATCTGGGGCCAACGTCCTGACTTTC,CASSQASGANVLTF,.,.,TRBV4-3,TRBJ2-6
TGTGCCATCCGGAGGGACAGGGCTTCTAATTCACCCCTCCACTTT,CAIRRDRASNSPLHF,TRBD1,once,TRBV10-3,TRBJ1-6
TGTGCCAGCAGCAAAGTCGGGGGCCCCGGGAGCACAGATACGCAGTATTTT,CASSKVGGPGSTDTQYF,.,.,TRBV21-1,TRBJ2-3
TGTGCCAGCAGCGTAGGTAGCACACTCCAAGAGACCCAGTACTTC,CASSVGSTLQETQYF,.,.,TRBV9,TRBJ2-5
TGTGCCAGCCGGGAGGGGGCTGGAAACACCATATATTTT,CASREGAGNTIYF,.,.,TRBV6-6,TRBJ1-3
TGTGCCAGCAGTTCGACTAGCGGGAGGTACAATGAGCAGTTCTTC,CASSSTSGRYNEQFF,TRBD2,few,TRBV6-4,TRBJ2-1
TGTGCCAGCAGCGGGGACTGGCTCCAGCTTTACAATGAGCAGTTCTTC,CASSGDWLQLYNEQFF,.,.,TRBV9,TRBJ2-1
TGTGCCAGCAGCTTAGAGGATAATTCACCCCTCCACTTT,CASSLEDNSPLHF,.,.,TRBV7-8,TRBJ1-6
TGTGCCTTTGTTGGACGGTCCGACTATGGCTACACCTTC,CAFVGRSDYGYTF,.,.,TRBV30,TRBJ1-2
TGTGCCAGCAGCACTACTAGAGGGTATTTCGGGCAGTACTTC,CASSTTRGYFGQYF,.,.,TRBV7-9,TRBJ2-7
TGTGCCAGTAGTATGGCCGGGACAGGGGGCGAGTGGTATGGCTACACCTTC,CASSMAGTGGEWYGYTF,TRBD1,.,TRBV19,TRBJ1-2
TGTGCCAGCACCATAGTGTCCGGAACCGCCGAGCAGTACTTC,CASTIVSGTAEQYF,.,.,TRBV7-9,TRBJ2-7
TGCGCCAGCAGCTTGGTTGCCTACCGCGAGCAGTACTTC,CASSLVAYREQYF,.,.,TRBV5-1,TRBJ2-7
TGTGCCACCAGAGGTGAGGGCCTAGCGGGAGTCGAAGATGAGCAGTTCTTC,CATRGEGLAGVEDEQFF,TRBD2,.,TRBV15,TRBJ2-1
TGCGCCAGCAGCCAAGATACAGGGATACCTGAAGCTTTCTTT,CASSQDTGIPEAFF,.,once,TRBV4-3,TRBJ1-1
TGCGCCAGCAAGGAGGAAGGGTTTTCGTACGAGCAGTACTTC,CASKEEGFSYEQYF,.,.,TRBV5-1,TRBJ2-7
TGTGCCAGCAGTTACGGCAACATGAACACTGAAGCTTTCTTT,CASSYGNMNTEAFF,.,.,TRBV6-5,TRBJ1-1